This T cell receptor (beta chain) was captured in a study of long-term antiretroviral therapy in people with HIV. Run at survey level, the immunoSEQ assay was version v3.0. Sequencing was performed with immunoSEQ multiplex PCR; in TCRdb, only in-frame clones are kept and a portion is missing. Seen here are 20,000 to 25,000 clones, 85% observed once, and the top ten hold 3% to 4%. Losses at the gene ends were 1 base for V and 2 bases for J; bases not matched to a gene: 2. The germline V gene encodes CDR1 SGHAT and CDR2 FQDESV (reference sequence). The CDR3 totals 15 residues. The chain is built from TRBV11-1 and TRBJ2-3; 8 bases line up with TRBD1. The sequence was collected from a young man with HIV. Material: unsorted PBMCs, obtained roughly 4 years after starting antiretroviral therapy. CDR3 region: CASSLGQGHTDTQYF. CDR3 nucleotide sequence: TGTGCCAGCAGCTTAGGACAGGGGCACACAGATACGCAGTATTTT.